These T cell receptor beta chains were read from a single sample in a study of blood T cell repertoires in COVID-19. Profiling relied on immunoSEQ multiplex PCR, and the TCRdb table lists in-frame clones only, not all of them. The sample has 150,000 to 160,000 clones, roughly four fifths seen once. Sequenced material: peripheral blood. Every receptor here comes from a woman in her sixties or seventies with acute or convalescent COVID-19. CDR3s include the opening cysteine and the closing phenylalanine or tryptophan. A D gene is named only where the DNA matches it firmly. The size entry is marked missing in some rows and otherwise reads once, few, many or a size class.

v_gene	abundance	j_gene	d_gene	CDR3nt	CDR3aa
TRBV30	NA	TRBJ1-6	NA	TGTGCCTGGAGTGTCTGGCAGGGGTTTGCACCCCTCCACTTT	CAWSVWQGFAPLHF
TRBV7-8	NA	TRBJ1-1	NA	TGTGCCAGCAGCTTAGCGTGGCCTAACACTGAAGCTTTCTTT	CASSLAWPNTEAFF
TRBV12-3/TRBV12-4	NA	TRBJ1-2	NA	TGTGCCAGCAGGCTGGACAGTAACTATGGCTACACCTTC	CASRLDSNYGYTF
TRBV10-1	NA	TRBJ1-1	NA	TGCGCCAGCCCGGGGGGAGGTAACACTGAAGCTTTCTTT	CASPGGGNTEAFF
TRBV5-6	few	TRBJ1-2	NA	TGTGCCAGCAACCTCATTAGTGCGTCGTATGGCTACACCTTC	CASNLISASYGYTF
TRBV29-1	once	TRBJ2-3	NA	TGCAGCGGAACAGGGCTTAGCACAGATACGCAGTATTTT	CSGTGLSTDTQYF
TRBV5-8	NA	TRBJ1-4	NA	TGTGCCAGCAGCTTGTACGGAGGGTCTAATGAAAAACTGTTTTTT	CASSLYGGSNEKLFF
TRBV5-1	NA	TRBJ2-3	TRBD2	TGCGCCAGCAGCTTTGGACTAGCGGGGGGCCGAAGCACAGATACGCAGTATTTT	CASSFGLAGGRSTDTQYF
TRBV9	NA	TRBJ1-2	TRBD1	TGTGCCAGCAGCGACGGGACAGGGGGAGGCTACACCTTC	CASSDGTGGGYTF
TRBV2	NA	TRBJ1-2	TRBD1	TGTGCCAGCAGGCGGGACAGGGGGTTACCTAACTATGGCTACACCTTC	CASRRDRGLPNYGYTF
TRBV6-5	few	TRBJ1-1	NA	TGTGCCAGCAGTTACTCGAAACGGGGAACTGAAGCTTTCTTT	CASSYSKRGTEAFF
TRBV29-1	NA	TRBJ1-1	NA	TGCAGCGTTGTGTGGTGGGGACTCCGGAACACTGAAGCTTTCTTT	CSVVWWGLRNTEAFF
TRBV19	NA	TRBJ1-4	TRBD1	TGTGCCAGTATGGACAGGGGCAATGAAAAACTGTTTTTT	CASMDRGNEKLFF
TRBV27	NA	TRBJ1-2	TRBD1	TGTGCCAGCAATTCGGCCGGGACAGAGTATGGCTACACCTTC	CASNSAGTEYGYTF
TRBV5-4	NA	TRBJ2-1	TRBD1	TGTGCCAGCAGCAGCGGTGGGACAGGGGGTACGAATGAGCAGTTCTTC	CASSSGGTGGTNEQFF
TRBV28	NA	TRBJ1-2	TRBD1	TGTGCCAGCAGTATCCTGACAGGGGGACGCTATGGCTACACCTTC	CASSILTGGRYGYTF
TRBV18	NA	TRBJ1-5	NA	TGTGCCAGCTCACCCCAGGGCAATCAGCCCCAGCATTTT	CASSPQGNQPQHF
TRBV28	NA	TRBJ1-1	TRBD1	TGTGCCAGCAGTTTAGGGGGGACAGGAAAAAAGAACACTGAAGCTTTCTTT	CASSLGGTGKKNTEAFF
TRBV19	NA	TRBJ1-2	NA	TGTGCCAGTAGTATTGGGGGGACCTATGGCTACACCTTC	CASSIGGTYGYTF
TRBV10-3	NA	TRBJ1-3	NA	TGTGCCATCAGTGAGTCGGCTTATAGAAACACCATATATTTT	CAISESAYRNTIYF
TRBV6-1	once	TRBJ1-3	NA	TGTGCCAGCAGTGCAGAGGCGACAGGAGATACTGGAAACACCATATATTTT	CASSAEATGDTGNTIYF
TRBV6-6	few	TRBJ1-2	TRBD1	TGTGCCAGCATGTTGGACAGGGTTAACTATGGCTACACCTTC	CASMLDRVNYGYTF
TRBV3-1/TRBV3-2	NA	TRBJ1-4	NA	TGTGCCAGCAGCCATGGGCCCACAGGGATAAGGTTTTTT	CASSHGPTGIRFF
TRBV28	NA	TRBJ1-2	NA	TGTGCCAGCAGTGCGGGGAGGAGTGGCTACACCTTC	CASSAGRSGYTF
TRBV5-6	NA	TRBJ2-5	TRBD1	TGTGCCAGCAGCCCGTCGACAGGGCATGGGGAGACCCAGTACTTC	CASSPSTGHGETQYF
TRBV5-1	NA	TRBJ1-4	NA	TGCGCCAGCAGCTTGGACAGGGCCAATGAAAAACTGTTTTTT	CASSLDRANEKLFF
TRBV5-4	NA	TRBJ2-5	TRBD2	TGTGCCAGCAGCTCAACACCTGGGACTAGCGGGGAGACCCAGTACTTC	CASSSTPGTSGETQYF
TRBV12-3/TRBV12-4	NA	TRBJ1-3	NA	TGTGCCAGCAGTTTGGAGAGTGGAAACACCATATATTTT	CASSLESGNTIYF
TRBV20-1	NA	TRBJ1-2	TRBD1	TGCAGTGCTAGTAATGGGCAGGGGGCGCGGGGCTACACCTTC	CSASNGQGARGYTF
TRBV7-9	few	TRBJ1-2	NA	TGTGCCAGCAGCTCTGGACAGAACTATGGCTACACCTTC	CASSSGQNYGYTF
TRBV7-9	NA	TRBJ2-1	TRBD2	TGTGCCAGCAGTCTCTCTCTAGCGGGGCCCAATGAGCAGTTCTTC	CASSLSLAGPNEQFF
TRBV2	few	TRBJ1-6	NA	TGTGCCAGCGGATCACAGGGAACGCGTAATTCACCCCTCCACTTT	CASGSQGTRNSPLHF
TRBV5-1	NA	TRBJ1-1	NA	TGCGCCAGCATGAGTAACACTGAAGCTTTCTTT	CASMSNTEAFF
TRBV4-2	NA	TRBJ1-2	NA	TGTGCCAGCAGCCAAGATCTGCAGGGGCCGGTGGTCTATGGCTACACCTTC	CASSQDLQGPVVYGYTF
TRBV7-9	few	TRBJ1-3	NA	TGTGCCAGCAGCTTACGGACATCTGGAAACACCATATATTTT	CASSLRTSGNTIYF
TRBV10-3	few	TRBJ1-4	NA	TGTGCCATCAAGGGCAGGGGTGAAAAACTGTTTTTT	CAIKGRGEKLFF
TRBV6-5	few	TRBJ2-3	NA	TGTGCCAGCAGGGAGGGAGATACGCAGTATTTT	CASREGDTQYF
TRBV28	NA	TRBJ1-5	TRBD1	TGTGCCAGCAGTCCCTGGGGGACAGCTAGCAATCAGCCCCAGCATTTT	CASSPWGTASNQPQHF
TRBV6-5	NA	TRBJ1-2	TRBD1	TGTGCCAGCAGTCCGGACAGGCGCAACTATGGCTACACCTTC	CASSPDRRNYGYTF
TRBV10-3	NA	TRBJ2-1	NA	TGTGCCATCAGGGAGGGCCGATACAATGAGCAGTTCTTC	CAIREGRYNEQFF
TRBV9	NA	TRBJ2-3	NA	TGTGCCAGCAGCGCGCAGGGCACAGATACGCAGTATTTT	CASSAQGTDTQYF
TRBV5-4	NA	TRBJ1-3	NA	TGTGCCAGCAGCTTGGACGTTAGCTCTGGAAACACCATATATTTT	CASSLDVSSGNTIYF
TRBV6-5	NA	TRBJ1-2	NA	TGTGCCAGCAGCCCCCGTGAGGACTATGGCTACACCTTC	CASSPREDYGYTF
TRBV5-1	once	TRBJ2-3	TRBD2	TGCGCCAGCAGCTTGGCGGCTAGCGGCCTTAGCACAGATACGCAGTATTTT	CASSLAASGLSTDTQYF
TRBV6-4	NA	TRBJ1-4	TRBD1	TGTGCCAGCAGTCCCGGAGGACAGGGCGCAACTAATGAAAAACTGTTTTTT	CASSPGGQGATNEKLFF
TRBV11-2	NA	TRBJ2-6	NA	TGTGCCAGCAGCTTACCGGGAGGGGCCAACGTCCTGACTTTC	CASSLPGGANVLTF
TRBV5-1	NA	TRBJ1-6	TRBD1	TGCGCCAGCAGCTCCCGGACAGGGGCGGGAGATTCACCCCTCCACTTT	CASSSRTGAGDSPLHF
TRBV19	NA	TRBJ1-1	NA	TGTGCCAGTAGTATTGGAGGGAACACTGAAGCTTTCTTT	CASSIGGNTEAFF
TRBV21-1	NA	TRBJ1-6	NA	TGTGCCAGCAGCAAGGAAGGAGGACAGGCACGATATTCACCCCTCCACTTT	CASSKEGGQARYSPLHF
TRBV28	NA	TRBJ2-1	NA	TGTGCCAGCACCCTCGGGTACAATGAGCAGTTCTTC	CASTLGYNEQFF
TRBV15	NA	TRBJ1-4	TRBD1	TGTGCCACCAGCATCCGACAGGGGGGACGTGAAAAACTGTTTTTT	CATSIRQGGREKLFF
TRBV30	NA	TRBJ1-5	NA	TGTGCCTGGAGTGTAGCCGATGCGGGGCCCCAGCATTTT	CAWSVADAGPQHF
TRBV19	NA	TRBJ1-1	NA	TGTGCCAGTAGTGGGCGGGGACTGGACACTGAAGCTTTCTTT	CASSGRGLDTEAFF